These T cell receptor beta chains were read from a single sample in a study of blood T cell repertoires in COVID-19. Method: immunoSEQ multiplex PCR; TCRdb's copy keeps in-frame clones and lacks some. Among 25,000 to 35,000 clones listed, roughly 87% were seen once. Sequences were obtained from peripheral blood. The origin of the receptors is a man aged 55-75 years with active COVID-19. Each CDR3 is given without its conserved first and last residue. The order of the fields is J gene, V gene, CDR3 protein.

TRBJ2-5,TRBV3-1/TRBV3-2,ASSPGLRGETQY
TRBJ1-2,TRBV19,ASTETSYRVSGGYT
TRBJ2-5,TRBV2,ASSPERLARKTTQY
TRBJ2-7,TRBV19,ASSRSLGYEQY
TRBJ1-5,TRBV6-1,ASSEGRKNQPQH
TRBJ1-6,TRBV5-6,ASSFLTGLDNSPLH
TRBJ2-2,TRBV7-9,ASSLIFGELF
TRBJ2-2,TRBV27,ASSRSGIAGNTGELF
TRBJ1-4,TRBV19,ASSPDPTGKLF
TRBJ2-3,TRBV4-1,ASSQRTSRGADTQY
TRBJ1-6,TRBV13,ASSLMGRGSPLH
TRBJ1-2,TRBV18,ASSTRGAGWSYT
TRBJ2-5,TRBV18,ASSPRGQGAVGHLQETQY
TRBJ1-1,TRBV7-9,ASSLRDTEAF
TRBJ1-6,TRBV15,ATSRGGKHLNSPLH
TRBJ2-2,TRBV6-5,ASSFLSTGELF
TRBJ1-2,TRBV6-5,ASSYSSSGIPYGYT
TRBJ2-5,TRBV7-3,ASSQAGAQETQY
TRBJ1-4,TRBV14,ASSQQTTNEKLF
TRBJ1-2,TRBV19,ASSTRQSFNGYT
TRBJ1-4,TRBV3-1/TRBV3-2,ASSQGGQGNEGWIGEKLF
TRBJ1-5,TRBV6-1,ASSEAMFDVGAAQPQH
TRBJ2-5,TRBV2,ASSPRGGRETQY
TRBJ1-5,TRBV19,ASSPGGWGQPQH
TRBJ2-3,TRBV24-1,ATSDSGKGHTDTQY
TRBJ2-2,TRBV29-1,SVRLGSDTGELF
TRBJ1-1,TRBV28,ASKTGVVNTEAF
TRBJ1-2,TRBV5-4,ASGRGQGATNYGYT
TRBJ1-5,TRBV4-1,ASSQEEGTGENQPQH
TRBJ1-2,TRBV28,ASRPRAEDYGYT
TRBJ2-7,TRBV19,ASSGSGAAYEQY
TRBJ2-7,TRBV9,ASSVGGSGGFSEQY
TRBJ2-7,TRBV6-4,ASSDPRTSVGYEQY
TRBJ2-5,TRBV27,ASRPPADQETQY
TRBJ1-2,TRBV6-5,ASSYSWTVANYGYT
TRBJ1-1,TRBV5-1,ASRTGVNTEAF
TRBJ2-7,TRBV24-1,ATSDLRPSGVRYEQY
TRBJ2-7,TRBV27,ASRRLAGNSYEQY